A single sample is the source of the 14 T cell receptor beta chains below, sequenced in a study of CD8 T cells in Susac syndrome. cDNA came from around 0.54 to 1 ug RNA primed by random hexamers. TCRdb called the immunoSEQ multiplex PCR reads again in MiXCR, with one record for every CDR3 protein. The sample records roughly 190,000 distinct CDR3 sequences, approximately 94% being singletons. The sequenced sample was CD4+ T cells from PBMCs. These receptors all come from a human donor with Susac syndrome.

The DNA of the CDR3 is TGCAGTGCTAACTTCCCGTCGACAGGGGCCCAAGAGACCCAGTACTTC. Protein product: CSANFPSTGAQETQYF. The chain has TRBV20-1 and TRBJ2-5, with 8 bases lining up with TRBD1. CDR3 length: 16 residues. The V gene's germline CDR1 is DFQATT and CDR2 SNEGSKA (reference sequence). V shed 4 bases, J shed 1 base, and the junction held 11 bases outside the gene matches.

This clonotype was counted only a few times. The rearrangement links TRBV28 to TRBJ2-3; D uncertain. V was cut by 5 bases and J by 3 bases, with 3 bases left in between. CDR1 is MDHEN, CDR2 SYDVKM, per germline. There are 11 residues in the CDR3. The CDR3 protein is CASSATDTQYF. CDR3 coding DNA: TGTGCCAGCAGTGCGACAGATACGCAGTATTTT.

The CDR3 DNA sequence: TGCAGTGCTAGAGCGGTCAATCAGCCCCAGCATTTT. It translates to CSARAVNQPQHF. This chain links TRBV20-1 with TRBJ1-5; D unclear. Germline-derived CDR1 and CDR2 are DFQATT and SNEGSKA (reference sequence). The CDR3 spans 12 residues. V lost 1 base to trimming and J lost 3 bases, with 4 bases between them.

J is TRBJ1-2 and V is TRBV29-1, with 7 bases fitting TRBD1. The V gene end was trimmed by 6 bases and the J gene end by 6 bases; junction bases not matched to a gene: 13. This CDR3 contains 14 residues. CDR1 is SQVTM, CDR2 ANQGSEA, per germline. Here the CDR3 reads CSVRRQGRGDGYTF. In DNA, the CDR3 is TGCAGCGTGAGGCGGCAGGGCAGGGGGGATGGCTACACCTTC.

The V gene is TRBV4-2, the J gene TRBJ2-2; D is perhaps TRBD2 (6 bases). V was trimmed by 0 bases and J by 0 bases, leaving 11 bases between them. Germline lookup yields CDR1 LGHNA and CDR2 YNFKEQ. This CDR3 is built from 17 residues. The CDR3, as DNA: TGTGCCAGCAGCCAAGATCCCGGCGGGGCGAACACCGGGGAGCTGTTTTTT. Amino acids: CASSQDPGGANTGELFF.

This clonotype was detected a few times. The rearrangement uses TRBV20-1 and TRBJ2-2; possibly TRBD1 or TRBD2 for D (6 bases each). The germline CDR1 and CDR2 sequences are DFQATT and SNEGSKA (reference sequence). Deletions cut 5 bases from V and 5 bases from J, with 15 bases between. This CDR3 has 14 residues. The CDR3 sequence is CSARRGPGTGELFF. The CDR3 nucleotides read TGCAGTGCTCGCCGGGGGCCAGGGACCGGGGAGCTGTTTTTT.

The rearrangement links TRBV30 to TRBJ1-4, with a tentative D call TRBD1 (6 bases). The germline CDR1 and CDR2 sequences are GTSNPN and SVGIG (reference sequence). V shed 2 bases and J shed 8 bases, with 9 bases lying between them. The CDR3 has 12 amino acids. The CDR3 bases are TGTGCCTGGAGTTACCAGGGGGAAAAACTGTTTTTT. This codes for CAWSYQGEKLFF.

This chain connects TRBV18 to TRBJ2-7; D ambiguous. V lost 6 bases, J lost 1 base, and 10 bases lay in between. The CDR3 loop spans 13 amino acids. CDR1 is KGHSH and CDR2 is LQKENI in the germline V gene. The chain's CDR3 is CASSRAGSYEQYF. The CDR3 DNA follows: TGTGCCAGCTCCCGGGCCGGGTCCTACGAGCAGTACTTC. The complete variable domain, with remaining parts taken from reference TRBV18 and TRBJ2-7, reads NAGVMQNPRHLVRRRGQEARLRCSPMKGHSHVYWYRQLPEEGLKFMVYLQKENIIDESGMPKERFSAEFPKEGPSILRIQQVVRGDSAAYFCASSRAGSYEQYFGPGTRLTVT.

This chain's CDR3 is CASTVGQGWDYTF. CDR3 bases: TGTGCCAGCACCGTAGGACAGGGGTGGGACTACACCTTC. This chain connects TRBV28 to TRBJ1-2; 9 nucleotides agree with TRBD1. CDR1 and CDR2 (germline): MDHEN, SYDVKM. The CDR3 length is 13 residues. The trim removed 7 bases at V and 10 bases at J, leaving 10 bases unmatched.

The chain links TRBV20-1 to TRBJ1-1; TRBD1 matches 7 bases. With V trimmed by 6 bases and J by 7 bases, 8 bases remained unmatched. The CDR3 extends over 12 amino acids. The germline V gene encodes CDR1 DFQATT and CDR2 SNEGSKA (reference sequence). This CDR3 reads CSATGQEGEAFF. The CDR3 DNA reads TGCAGTGCCACAGGACAGGAGGGTGAAGCTTTCTTT.

This sequence joins TRBV13 and TRBJ2-1, with TRBD1 matching over 7 bases. This CDR3 comprises 14 residues. J was trimmed by 6 bases and V by 1 base; bases with no gene match: 3. Germline lookup yields CDR1 PRHDT and CDR2 FYEKMQ (reference sequence). The CDR3 loop reads CASSLVDRSNEQFF. The CDR3 coding sequence is TGTGCCAGCAGCTTAGTGGACAGGAGCAATGAGCAGTTCTTC.

The chain employs TRBV27 and TRBJ2-7; TRBD1 matches 7 bases. CDR3 size: 15 residues. J was trimmed by 4 bases and V by 5 bases; bases with no gene match: 11. The germline V gene has CDR1 MNHEY and CDR2 SMNVEV (reference sequence). The CDR3 spells CASSLGTVSIYEQYF. The CDR3 DNA is TGTGCCAGCAGTCTGGGGACAGTTTCCATTTACGAGCAGTACTTC.

This chain uses TRBV30 with TRBJ2-5; no firm D call. The CDR3 spans 14 residues. The germline gives CDR1 GTSNPN, CDR2 SVGIG (reference sequence). The ends were cut back, 4 bases at V and 5 bases at J, with 17 bases in the middle. CDR3 nucleotides: TGTGCCTGGATTGGCGGCACCGGCTTGGAGACCCAGTACTTC. Its translation is CAWIGGTGLETQYF.

The V gene is TRBV5-4, the J gene TRBJ1-2; D remains ambiguous. This CDR3 has 13 residues. Germline CDR1 is SGHNT and CDR2 is YYREEE (reference sequence). Trimming took 3 bases from V and 7 from J, leaving 13 bases between them. CDR3 DNA: TGTGCCAGCAGCTCGACCTCCATGTTTGGCTACACCTTC. Translation gives CASSSTSMFGYTF.